These 30 T cell receptor beta chains were all obtained from the same sample, sequenced in a study of blood T cell repertoires in COVID-19. The assay was immunoSEQ multiplex PCR, and TCRdb's table has in-frame clones only and misses some. Among about 87,000 clones listed, around 82% were seen once. The sequenced sample consisted of peripheral blood. These receptors all come from a woman of 80 years or more with COVID-19, enrolled during active disease.

The V and J genes are TRBV7-2 and TRBJ2-1; 8 bases are a match to TRBD1. J gave up 1 base and V 5 bases, and 4 bases lay outside the gene matches. The CDR3 runs to 15 residues. Germline CDR1 SGHTA, CDR2 FQGNSA. CDR3 amino acids: CASSVDRVSYNEQFF. The CDR3 DNA reads as TGTGCCAGCAGCGTGGACAGGGTTTCCTACAATGAGCAGTTCTTC.

The V and J genes are TRBV28 and TRBJ2-7; 7 nucleotides line up with TRBD1. J was trimmed by 4 bases and V by 2 bases; bases with no gene match: 14. CDR3 length: 17 amino acids. Germline CDR1 and CDR2: MDHEN and SYDVKM. In nucleotides, the CDR3 is TGTGCCAGCAGTTTACCCCATGGGCCAGGGGGATTTTACGAGCAGTACTTC. Its protein is CASSLPHGPGGFYEQYF.

This rearrangement joins TRBV18 to TRBJ2-3; unclear D gene. The germline gives CDR1 KGHSH, CDR2 LQKENI. The CDR3 has 13 amino acids. V was cut by 3 bases and J by 1 base, with 5 bases left in between. The CDR3 reads CASSPRGTDTQYF. CDR3 nucleotide sequence: TGTGCCAGCTCACCCCGAGGCACAGATACGCAGTATTTT.

This chain connects TRBV7-2 to TRBJ1-5; D is perhaps TRBD1 (6 bases). The germline V gene encodes CDR1 SGHTA and CDR2 FQGNSA. This CDR3 spans 13 amino acids. V lost 2 bases and J lost 7, with 9 bases in between. CDR3 nucleotide sequence: TGTGCCAGCAGCTTAAGGGGGGGACAGCCCCAGCATTTT. Encoded protein: CASSLRGGQPQHF.

This clone was detected once. The CDR3 is CACWKEGQIRDTQYF. CDR3 DNA: TGTGCCTGTTGGAAAGAGGGACAAATCCGGGATACGCAGTATTTT. The chain combines TRBV6-5 with TRBJ2-3; possible D gene TRBD1, 6 bases. CDR3 length: 15 residues. The germline V and J ends were trimmed by 11 bases and 6 bases, with 24 bases remaining between them. CDR1 and CDR2 from the germline V gene are MNHEY and SVGAGI.

This clone occurred once. This chain's CDR3 is CASSQRQGSSNTGELFF. CDR3 nucleotides: TGTGCCAGCTCCCAACGACAGGGGAGCTCGAACACCGGGGAGCTGTTTTTT. This chain connects TRBV18 to TRBJ2-2; 8 positions match TRBD1. The germline V gene encodes CDR1 KGHSH and CDR2 LQKENI. V shed 6 bases, J shed 0 bases, and the junction held 9 bases outside the gene matches. This CDR3 has 17 residues. Complete variable domain (other parts from reference TRBV18 and TRBJ2-2): NAGVMQNPRHLVRRRGQEARLRCSPMKGHSHVYWYRQLPEEGLKFMVYLQKENIIDESGMPKERFSAEFPKEGPSILRIQQVVRGDSAAYFCASSQRQGSSNTGELFFGEGSRLTVL.

The chain carries TRBV18 and TRBJ1-1; a weak D match, TRBD1 (5 bases). Germline V CDR1 and CDR2: KGHSH, LQKENI. This CDR3 is 13 amino acids long. Deletions cut 2 bases from V and 10 bases from J, with 14 bases between. CDR3 loop: CASSPDWGGSAFF. CDR3 nucleotides: TGTGCCAGCTCACCAGATTGGGGGGGATCAGCTTTCTTT.

Only a few counts were recorded for this clone. The chain couples TRBV30 to TRBJ2-7; 9 positions match TRBD1. This CDR3 spans 14 amino acids. The J segment lost 5 bases and the V segment lost 4 bases, leaving 9 bases of the junction unmatched. Germline V gene lookup returns CDR1 GTSNPN and CDR2 SVGIG (reference sequence). The CDR3 coding sequence is TGTGCCTGGAACTCCGGGACAGGGAGAAACGAGCAGTACTTC. This sequence encodes CAWNSGTGRNEQYF.

This clone was observed a single time. The chain couples TRBV6-5 to TRBJ2-5; TRBD2 matches 12 bases. The junction had 6 bases not matched to a gene; V was cut back by 2 bases and J by 5 bases. The CDR3 contains 16 residues. Germline CDR1 is MNHEY and CDR2 is SVGAGI. The CDR3 sequence is CASSYTWTSGKETQYF. As DNA, the CDR3 is TGTGCCAGCAGTTACACCTGGACTAGCGGGAAGGAGACCCAGTACTTC.

The chain recombines TRBV18 with TRBJ1-5; no clear D. Germline values: CDR1 KGHSH, CDR2 LQKENI. The V and J ends lost 2 bases and 9 bases respectively, with 17 bases between them. The CDR3 runs 15 residues. CDR3 sequence (DNA): TGTGCCAGCTCACCAATAGCGACCGTCGATTTGCCCCAGCATTTT. Protein product: CASSPIATVDLPQHF.

The rearrangement joins TRBV7-3 to TRBJ1-2, with D possibly matching TRBD1 (5 bases). Germline V CDR1 and CDR2: SGHTA, FQGTGA. The CDR3 sequence is 13 residues long. V lost 2 bases to trimming and J lost 12 bases, with 16 bases between them. CDR3 protein: CASSLGAQIGNTF. In DNA, the CDR3 is TGTGCCAGCAGCTTAGGGGCACAAATAGGCAACACCTTC.

The V call is TRBV19, the J call TRBJ1-2; 7 nucleotides match TRBD1. The germline gives CDR1 LNHDA, CDR2 SQIVND (reference sequence). The V segment lost 10 bases and the J segment 7 bases; nucleotides outside the gene matches: 9. The CDR3 length is 12 residues. The DNA of the CDR3 is TGTGCCACCAAAAAGCAGGGGGGTGGCTACACCTTC. This codes for CATKKQGGGYTF.

This chain joins TRBV4-3 and TRBJ1-6; 8 bases agree with TRBD1. Looked up from germline, CDR1 is LGHNA and CDR2 is YSLEER. Germline trimming cut 4 bases from V and 4 bases from J; bases unmatched to any gene: 9. The length of the CDR3 is 17 residues. CDR3 residues: CASSPDRARLYNSPLHF. CDR3 sequence (DNA): TGCGCCAGCAGCCCGGACAGGGCCCGACTGTATAATTCACCCCTCCACTTT.

The chain carries TRBV10-3 and TRBJ2-5; possibly TRBD1 for D (6 bases). Trimming removed 4 bases at V and 1 base at J, with 7 bases between. Germline V CDR1 and CDR2: ENHRY, SYGVKD. The CDR3 is 13 amino acids. CDR3 in amino acids: CAISVQGQETQYF. The CDR3 nucleotides are TGTGCCATCAGTGTACAGGGCCAAGAGACCCAGTACTTC.

This chain joins TRBV6-5 and TRBJ1-1; TRBD1 agrees at 11 bases. The CDR3 consists of 14 residues. The V gene's germline CDR1 is MNHEY and CDR2 SVGAGI. V dropped 2 bases and J dropped 7; count of bases not matched to a gene: 3. CDR3 nucleotide sequence: TGTGCCAGCAGTTACCCGGGACAGGGGGTTGAAGCTTTCTTT. Encoded protein: CASSYPGQGVEAFF.

This clone was recorded only once. This chain uses TRBV11-2 with TRBJ2-5; D is unresolved. Looked up from germline, CDR1 is SGHAT and CDR2 is FQNNGV. V gave up 6 bases and J gave up 5 bases, with 16 bases separating them. The CDR3 spans 14 residues. CDR3 nucleotides: TGTGCCAGCAGGCCTATGATAGAGTGGGAGACCCAGTACTTC. Amino acid sequence: CASRPMIEWETQYF.

The chain's CDR3 is CSASQGGTTDTQYF. The DNA of the CDR3 is TGCAGTGCTAGTCAGGGGGGCACCACAGATACGCAGTATTTT. This chain uses TRBV20-1 with TRBJ2-3; tentatively, D is TRBD1 (7 bases). Trimming stripped 3 bases from V and 2 bases from J, with 12 bases between. Germline loops: CDR1 DFQATT, CDR2 SNEGSKA (reference sequence). The CDR3 has 14 residues.

The chain links TRBV3-1 (or the pseudogene TRBV3-2) to TRBJ2-5; TRBD1 agrees at 10 bases. CDR1 LGHDT and CDR2 YNNKEL come from the germline V gene (reference sequence). CDR3 length equals 16 residues. Losses at the gene ends were 5 bases for V and 4 bases for J; bases not matched to a gene: 10. The CDR3 DNA is TGTGCCAGCAGCAGAGGCCCGGACAGGGGGGGAGAGACCCAGTACTTC. Its protein product is CASSRGPDRGGETQYF.

The chain recombines TRBV5-1 with TRBJ2-7, with a possible D match to TRBD1 (6 bases). V lost 0 bases and J 4 bases, leaving 14 bases between the germline ends. This CDR3 spans 15 amino acids. Looked up from germline, CDR1 is SGHRS and CDR2 is YFSETQ. CDR3 nucleotides: TGCGCCAGCAGCTTGGGCCCAGGGGAAGGGTACGAGCAGTACTTC. Protein sequence: CASSLGPGEGYEQYF.

This chain connects TRBV9 to TRBJ2-2; 10 positions match TRBD1. There are 16 residues in the CDR3. Germline V CDR1 and CDR2: SGDLS, YYNGEE. V gave up 4 bases and J gave up 5 bases; unmatched junction bases: 8. The CDR3 sequence is CASSTRQGAGTGELFF. The CDR3 DNA follows: TGTGCCAGCAGCACGCGACAGGGGGCGGGGACCGGGGAGCTGTTTTTT.

This clone has only a few counts. The rearrangement uses TRBV29-1 and TRBJ2-7, with TRBD2 matching 7 bases. Germline CDR1 is SQVTM and CDR2 is ANQGSEA. Trimming removed 4 bases from V and 0 bases from J; junction bases left unmatched: 6. The CDR3 has 14 amino acids. The CDR3 spells CSVVGGRDSYEQYF. CDR3 in DNA: TGCAGCGTTGTGGGTGGGAGGGACTCCTACGAGCAGTACTTC.

This clone showed up just once. The chain recombines TRBV5-1 with TRBJ2-2, with D maybe TRBD1 (6 bases). V lost 4 bases, J lost 1 base, and 20 bases lay in between. This CDR3 has 18 residues. CDR1 SGHRS and CDR2 YFSETQ come from the germline V gene. The DNA for the CDR3 is TGCGCCAGCAGCCAACGGGCCCAGGGGTCGTGGAACACCGGGGAGCTGTTTTTT. Amino acids: CASSQRAQGSWNTGELFF.

The chain employs TRBV18 and TRBJ2-2; D ambiguous. CDR1 and CDR2 (germline): KGHSH, LQKENI. The CDR3 is made up of 14 amino acids. V lost 0 bases, J lost 6 bases, and 8 bases lay in between. In DNA, the CDR3 is TGTGCCAGCTCACCACCGTCTAACTCCGGGGAGCTGTTTTTT. Translation: CASSPPSNSGELFF.

The chain joins TRBV28 to TRBJ1-5, with 7 positions matching TRBD1. J lost 4 bases, V lost 3 bases, and 6 bases had no gene match. This CDR3 region has 15 residues. Germline V gives CDR1 MDHEN, CDR2 SYDVKM. CDR3 DNA sequence: TGTGCCAGCAGTTTGTTAGGGGGCGGGAATCAGCCCCAGCATTTT. This sequence encodes CASSLLGGGNQPQHF.

This clone was observed a single time. The chain links TRBV6-5 to TRBJ1-3; D possibly corresponds to TRBD1 (6 bases). The V and J ends lost 10 bases and 2 bases respectively, with 12 bases between them. This CDR3 has 13 amino acids. CDR1 is MNHEY and CDR2 is SVGAGI in the germline V gene. Written as DNA, the CDR3 is TGTGCCACCACTGGGACAACTGGAAACACCATATATTTT. It specifies CATTGTTGNTIYF.

CDR3 sequence reads: CASSDPSPRTSDYNEQFF. For the CDR3, the DNA is TGTGCCAGCAGTGACCCTAGCCCCAGGACTAGCGATTACAATGAGCAGTTCTTC. The chain uses TRBV6-4 and TRBJ2-1, with TRBD2 identical over 9 bases. Germline trimming cut 2 bases from V and 4 bases from J; bases unmatched to any gene: 12. The CDR3 is made up of 18 amino acids. CDR1 is MRHNA and CDR2 is SNTAGT in the germline V gene.

The rearrangement uses TRBV9 and TRBJ1-4, with 8 nucleotides matching TRBD1. Germline trimming cut 3 bases from V and 10 bases from J; bases unmatched to any gene: 11. The CDR3 has 15 amino acids. Germline assignment: CDR1 SGDLS and CDR2 YYNGEE. CDR3 residues: CASSGTLTGAGKLFF. CDR3 sequence (DNA): TGTGCCAGCAGCGGTACCCTGACAGGGGCAGGAAAACTGTTTTTT.

V and J are TRBV7-3 and TRBJ1-3, with D hard to call. The CDR3 extends over 16 amino acids. Germline V CDR1 and CDR2: SGHTA, FQGTGA. The ends were cut back, 1 base at V and 0 bases at J, with 10 bases in the middle. This CDR3 reads CASSLRRLFSGNTIYF. The CDR3, as DNA: TGTGCCAGCAGCTTAAGAAGACTTTTCTCTGGAAACACCATATATTTT.

The chain uses TRBV2 and TRBJ2-7; 10 positions match TRBD2. Trimming removed 8 bases from V and 3 bases from J; junction bases left unmatched: 7. CDR1 and CDR2 from the germline V gene are SNHLY and FYNNEI. The CDR3 runs to 14 residues. CDR3 coding DNA: TGTGCCAGCGATCCTAGCGGGGGAATCTACGAGCAGTACTTC. It encodes CASDPSGGIYEQYF.

The rearrangement links TRBV18 to TRBJ2-1; D not certain. The CDR3 loop spans 12 amino acids. Deletions cut 5 bases from V and 5 bases from J, with 7 bases between. Germline values: CDR1 KGHSH, CDR2 LQKENI. The CDR3 nucleotides are TGTGCCAGCTCAGTTGTCGACAATGAGCAGTTCTTC. This codes for CASSVVDNEQFF.